This record looks at one TCR beta chain sequence and its context. This sample is part of a study of OX40 agonist ivuxolimab in advanced cancers. The V gene's germline CDR1 is SNHLY and CDR2 FYNNEI. V was pared by 2 bases and J by 6 bases, with 7 bases between. CDR3 length: 12 residues. The method was immunoSEQ multiplex PCR; TCRdb's version includes in-frame clones alone and lacks a portion of them. Here the sample spans more than 65,000 clones, 84% being singletons. The specimen was CD4+ or CD8+ T cells sorted from blood, collected in a trial of the OX40 agonist ivuxolimab. The receptor's source is an adult with an advanced solid tumor such as melanoma, head and neck, liver or kidney cancer. The genes are TRBV2 and TRBJ1-2, with D maybe TRBD1 (5 bases). CDR3 coding DNA: TGTGCCAGCAGTGAATGGGGGGATGGCTACACCTTC. The encoded protein is CASSEWGDGYTF.